One and the same sample provided the 17 T cell receptor beta chains below, sequenced in a study of cytomegalovirus exposure and HLA in healthy donors. Both 60 Vbeta primers and 13 Jbeta primers went into the PCR. TCRdb's copy holds only in-frame clones and misses some; the assay was immunoSEQ multiplex PCR. This table holds under 200,000 clones, approximately 80% found once. Sequenced input: PBMCs. The source is a man between 60 and 70 years old in good health and CMV-seronegative.

The gene calls are TRBV7-2 and TRBJ1-5, with D possibly matching TRBD1 (6 bases). The length of the CDR3 is 16 residues. Trimming shortened V by 5 bases and J by 1 base, and 15 bases separated the two germline ends. The germline V gene has CDR1 SGHTA and CDR2 FQGNSA. DNA of the CDR3: TGTGCCAGCAGCCCCACCGGGACAATGAGCAATCAGCCCCAGCATTTT. Protein product: CASSPTGTMSNQPQHF.

This rearrangement joins TRBV7-2 to TRBJ1-6; D unresolved. CDR1 and CDR2 from the germline V gene are SGHTA and FQGNSA. The V end lost 2 bases, the J end lost 10 bases, and 12 bases lay between the germline ends. This CDR3 is 14 amino acids long. The CDR3 bases are TGTGCCAGCAGCTTAAGAACAGTTAAATCACCCCTCCACTTT. Protein: CASSLRTVKSPLHF. Full variable domain (rest looked up from reference TRBV7-2 and TRBJ1-6): GAGVSQSPSNKVTEKGKDVELRCDPISGHTALYWYRQSLGQGLEFLIYFQGNSAPDKSGLPSDRFSAERTGGSVSTLTIQRTQQEDSAVYLCASSLRTVKSPLHFGNGTRLTVT.

The CDR3 sequence: CASSLPSTGVNTEAFF. CDR3 coding DNA: TGCGCCAGCAGCCTACCAAGTACGGGGGTGAACACTGAAGCTTTCTTT. The chain links TRBV4-1 to TRBJ1-1, with D maybe TRBD1 (5 bases). The length of the CDR3 is 16 residues. CDR1 and CDR2 from the germline V gene are MGHRA and YSYEKL. The V and J ends lost 4 bases and 0 bases respectively, with 15 bases between them.

This clone was seen a single time. This sequence joins TRBV7-2 and TRBJ1-2, with D possibly matching TRBD1 (5 bases). V lost 3 bases and J lost 11, with 16 bases in between. CDR1 SGHTA and CDR2 FQGNSA come from the germline V gene. This CDR3 has 13 residues. CDR3 DNA: TGTGCCAGCAGCTTGTCTGGGGGGGAGAGATACACCTTC. It codes for CASSLSGGERYTF.

The V call is TRBV5-4, the J call TRBJ2-3; the D gene is possibly TRBD1 (6 bases). Trimming removed 4 bases from V and 2 bases from J, with 14 bases in between. Germline CDR1 reads SGHNT; CDR2 reads YYREEE (reference sequence). The CDR3 runs 15 residues. DNA for the CDR3: TGTGCCAGCAGCCGTGACAGGAGGTCCACAGATACGCAGTATTTT. Protein: CASSRDRRSTDTQYF.

V gene TRBV7-2 combines with J gene TRBJ2-5; possible D gene TRBD1, 6 bases. The CDR3 extends over 14 amino acids. Germline V gives CDR1 SGHTA, CDR2 FQGNSA. Between the trimmed V and J ends, which lost 1 base and 5 bases, there was a span of 11 bases. CDR3 loop: CASSLVRGAETQYF. In DNA, the CDR3 is TGTGCCAGCAGCTTAGTCAGGGGTGCCGAGACCCAGTACTTC.

The rearrangement joins TRBV7-6 to TRBJ2-1; 11 bases are a match to TRBD2. V was pared by 5 bases and J by 7 bases, with 7 bases of the junction left unmatched. Germline V gene lookup returns CDR1 SGHVS and CDR2 FNYEAQ. The CDR3 has 15 amino acids. CDR3 residues: CASSLTSGGRNEQFF. CDR3 bases: TGTGCCAGCAGCCTAACTAGCGGGGGCCGGAATGAGCAGTTCTTC.

The CDR3 loop reads CASSRDRGGYGYTF. In DNA form, the CDR3 reads TGTGCCAGTAGTAGGGACAGGGGAGGCTATGGCTACACCTTC. The chain uses TRBV19 and TRBJ1-2; 10 positions match TRBD1. The junction had 3 bases not matched to a gene; V was cut back by 4 bases and J by 4 bases. Germline V gene lookup returns CDR1 LNHDA and CDR2 SQIVND (reference sequence). The CDR3 covers 14 residues. The variable domain in full, completed from reference TRBV19 and TRBJ1-2, reads DGGITQSPKYLFRKEGQNVTLSCEQNLNHDAMYWYRQDPGQGLRLIYYSQIVNDFQKGDIAEGYSVSREKKESFPLTVTSAQKNPTAFYLCASSRDRGGYGYTFGSGTRLTVV.

This clone was seen only a few times. The V call is TRBV19, the J call TRBJ1-2; tentative D call: TRBD1 (6 bases). The CDR3 consists of 15 residues. V gave up 6 bases and J gave up 1 base, with 15 bases separating them. Germline loops: CDR1 LNHDA, CDR2 SQIVND (reference sequence). CDR3 amino acids: CASSVAQGSNYGYTF. The CDR3 DNA reads as TGTGCCAGTAGCGTCGCGCAGGGGAGTAACTATGGCTACACCTTC.

This clone was seen a few times. The chain employs TRBV21-1 and TRBJ1-1; the table's D call, TRBD1, was not checked against the DNA. TRBV21-1 represents a pseudogene. The CDR3 loop spans 14 amino acids. The CDR3 DNA reads as TGTGCCAGCAGCAAAGAAGGGGTGAACACTGAAGCTTTCTTT. Its translation is CASSKEGVNTEAFF.

The genes are TRBV27 and TRBJ2-2; perhaps TRBD2 as D (5 bases). V dropped 7 bases and J dropped 6 bases, with 18 bases sitting between them. This CDR3 has 15 residues. Germline-derived CDR1 and CDR2 are MNHEY and SMNVEV (reference sequence). The CDR3 DNA reads TGTGCCAGCACCCCAGGAACGGGGTTCCCCGGGGAGCTGTTTTTT. Translating it yields CASTPGTGFPGELFF.

This sequence joins TRBV14 and TRBJ2-1, with D possibly being TRBD2 (5 bases). This CDR3 has 14 amino acids. Germline assignment: CDR1 SGHDN and CDR2 FVKESK. V was clipped by 3 bases and J by 8 bases, with 14 bases between them. The DNA of the CDR3 is TGTGCCAGCAGCCAGGTGGGCGGGTGGGATGAGCAGTTCTTC. Protein: CASSQVGGWDEQFF.

The genes are TRBV11-2 and TRBJ1-1; 7 bases line up with TRBD1. Germline V lookup: CDR1 SGHAT, CDR2 FQNNGV. The length of the CDR3 is 13 residues. V trimming: 2 bases; J trimming: 8 bases; junction bases outside the gene matches: 5. CDR3 loop: CASSLSGTEEAFF. CDR3 in DNA: TGTGCCAGCAGCTTATCCGGGACAGAAGAAGCTTTCTTT.

V and J are TRBV9 and TRBJ2-1; no firm D call. V gave up 4 bases and J gave up 4 bases, with 15 bases separating them. Per the germline V gene, CDR1 is SGDLS and CDR2 is YYNGEE. The CDR3 sequence is 15 residues long. The CDR3 sequence: CASSPSLGPYNEQFF. CDR3 bases: TGTGCCAGCAGCCCCTCCCTCGGTCCGTACAATGAGCAGTTCTTC.

Here the CDR3 DNA reads TGTGCCAGCACCTATCAAGGGAGCGCGGAGCAGTACTTC. Translating it yields CASTYQGSAEQYF. The genes are TRBV6-6 and TRBJ2-7; TRBD2 is a possible D gene (5 bases). V shed 7 bases and J shed 7 bases, with 17 bases lying between them. The germline CDR1 and CDR2 sequences are MNHNY and SVGAGI (reference sequence). The CDR3 extends over 13 amino acids.

This clone occurred once. V and J are TRBV6-5 and TRBJ2-7, with D tentatively TRBD2 (7 bases). V lost 6 bases to trimming and J lost 1 base, with 13 bases between them. The V gene's germline CDR1 is MNHEY and CDR2 SVGAGI. The CDR3 has 14 residues. The CDR3 DNA reads TGTGCCAGCAGACTTAGGGGGGGATCCTACGAGCAGTACTTC. Amino acids: CASRLRGGSYEQYF.

The chain recombines TRBV28 with TRBJ1-2, with a tentative D call TRBD1 (5 bases). The CDR3 totals 13 residues. In germline, CDR1 is MDHEN, CDR2 SYDVKM. The V end lost 3 bases, the J end lost 3 bases, and 8 bases lay between the germline ends. Here the CDR3 DNA reads TGTGCCAGCAGTTTCGCAGGGCACTATGGCTACACCTTC. Protein: CASSFAGHYGYTF.